This entry is about one T cell receptor beta chain. Other DNA sequences in this sample translate to the same CDR3. Per the original methods: Reference gene primer amplification gave estimated nucleated cell counts. Sequencing was performed with immunoSEQ multiplex PCR; in TCRdb, only in-frame clones are kept and a portion is missing. V and J calls and clone size are given by that table; D and trimming were obtained from the DNA. The sample has tens of thousands of clones; approximately 89% are singletons. This sample is part of a study of blood T cell repertoires in COVID-19. At the level of the study: Acute-phase and convalescent COVID-19 samples originated in the United States, Italy and Spain.

This TCR was recovered from a man at least 80 years old with acute or convalescent COVID-19. Source material: peripheral blood.

CDR3 region: CASSLDGQNYEQYF. The CDR3 nucleotides are TGCGCCAGCAGCTTGGATGGACAAAACTACGAGCAGTACTTC. The chain couples TRBV5-1 to TRBJ2-7, with a tentative D call TRBD1 (5 bases). CDR1 is SGHRS, CDR2 YFSETQ, per germline. V was pared by 0 bases and J by 3 bases, with 10 bases between. The CDR3 has 14 amino acids.